The 22 T cell receptor beta chains in this list originate from one sample, sequenced in a study of human T cells and chemical hapten exposure. Time point denoted: patch test 1, 2 weeks after DPC sensitization. Treatment meaning: therapeutic diphenylcyclopropenone sensitization with weekly scalp DPC. MiXCR, applied by TCRdb to the RACE reads, yields one record per CDR3 protein. The sample records some 120,000 distinct CDR3 sequences, about 12% being singletons. Sequenced here: whole blood, sampled in connection with sensitization to the hapten diphenylcyclopropenone (DPC). These TCRs come from a woman in her forties or fifties with alopecia areata. Some clones in this sample may be carry-over from other donors' samples.

The sample holds a few counts of this clonotype. This rearrangement joins TRBV29-1 to TRBJ2-5, with no clear D. The germline V gene encodes CDR1 SQVTM and CDR2 ANQGSEA. Deletions cut 0 bases from V and 13 bases from J, with 6 bases between. The CDR3 contains 9 residues. The CDR3 protein is CSVEDSAYF. DNA for the CDR3: TGCAGCGTTGAAGATTCAGCGTACTTC.

The rearrangement uses TRBV7-9 and TRBJ2-2; D unresolved. CDR1 and CDR2 (germline): SEHNR, FQNEAQ (reference sequence). The CDR3 runs 13 residues. Trimming took off 5 bases at V and 3 bases at J, with 7 bases between the two ends. In DNA form, the CDR3 reads TGTGCCAGCAGCAGACTTCACACCGGGGAGCTGTTTTTT. This encodes CASSRLHTGELFF.

CDR3 sequence (DNA): TGTGCCAGCAGCCAATCGGGAGTTTCGATCGCCAGGGGGCTGAGCAACACCTTC. This gives the protein CASSQSGVSIARGLSNTF. J is TRBJ1-2 and V is TRBV4-2; 8 positions match TRBD1. The germline V gene has CDR1 LGHNA and CDR2 YNFKEQ. After removal of 2 bases from V and 12 bases from J, the junction contained 23 bases not matched to a gene. This CDR3 has 18 residues.

This chain uses TRBV20-1 with TRBJ2-5, with 11 bases matching TRBD2. Trimming cost V 5 bases and J 4 bases; bases outside gene matches: 9. Per germline, CDR1 DFQATT and CDR2 SNEGSKA (reference sequence). The CDR3 has 15 residues. The CDR3 coding sequence is TGCAGTGCTCCGATAGCGGGGGGGCCTCGAGAGACCCAGTACTTC. It specifies CSAPIAGGPRETQYF.

The chain carries TRBV27 and TRBJ1-6; 9 nucleotides agree with TRBD1. The CDR3 is 15 residues long. CDR1 is MNHEY and CDR2 is SMNVEV in the germline V gene (reference sequence). The V and J ends lost 7 bases and 8 bases, in that order; junction bases with no gene match: 9. CDR3 residues: CASNRGQGTYSPLHF. In DNA, the CDR3 is TGTGCCAGCAACCGGGGACAGGGCACTTATTCACCCCTCCACTTT.

This clonotype was counted at least ten times. The V call is TRBV27, the J call TRBJ1-4; 7 bases fit TRBD1. Per germline, CDR1 MNHEY and CDR2 SMNVEV (reference sequence). This CDR3 contains 15 residues. With V trimmed by 5 bases and J by 7 bases, 10 bases remained unmatched. CDR3 region: CASSPLRDRVEKLFF. CDR3 coding DNA: TGTGCCAGCAGTCCCCTCCGGGACAGAGTTGAAAAACTGTTTTTT.

This clonotype was recorded many times. The chain has TRBV24-1 and TRBJ2-3; TRBD1 or TRBD2 may be the D gene (7 bases each). The germline V and J ends were trimmed by 4 bases and 5 bases, with 18 bases remaining between them. Germline V lookup: CDR1 KGHDR, CDR2 SFDVKD. The CDR3 totals 16 residues. The CDR3 region has the DNA TGTGCCACCAGTGACTTGACTAGCTCAGGGGGAGATACGCAGTATTTT. Translated, it gives CATSDLTSSGGDTQYF.

In this sample, this clonotype turned up once. At one of its ends the junction is not consistent with the germline gene, which may arise from a read error. The chain employs TRBV7-9 and TRBJ2-1; maybe TRBD2 (6 bases). CDR1 SEHNR and CDR2 FQNEAQ come from the germline V gene (reference sequence). This CDR3 contains 15 residues. The CDR3 loop reads CASREGLARQREQFF. The CDR3 nucleotides are TGTGCCAGCCGCGAGGGGCTAGCGAGGCAGAGGGAGCAGTTCTTT. Complete variable domain (other parts from reference TRBV7-9 and TRBJ2-1): DTGVSQNPRHKITKRGQNVTFRCDPISEHNRLYWYRQTLGQGPEFLTYFQNEAQLEKSRLLSDRFSAERPKGSFSTLEIQRTEQGDSAMYLCASREGLARQREQFFGPGTRLTVL.

The rearrangement links TRBV27 to TRBJ2-1, with TRBD2 matching 13 bases. The CDR3 is 15 amino acids. V shed 5 bases, J shed 7 bases, and the junction held 5 bases outside the gene matches. Germline CDR1 MNHEY, CDR2 SMNVEV (reference sequence). This CDR3 reads CASSLRTSGSNEQFF. DNA for the CDR3: TGTGCCAGCAGTCTCCGGACTAGCGGGAGTAATGAGCAGTTCTTC.

The chain combines TRBV6-5 with TRBJ2-5; D may be TRBD2 (7 bases). V lost 6 bases and J lost 3, with 11 bases in between. The V gene's germline CDR1 is MNHEY and CDR2 SVGAGI. The CDR3 covers 13 residues. The chain's CDR3 is CASRIGGEETQYF. CDR3 bases: TGTGCCAGCAGGATAGGGGGGGAAGAGACCCAGTACTTC.

This chain connects TRBV28 to TRBJ2-5; D is ambiguous. The V and J ends lost 6 bases and 2 bases respectively, with 10 bases between them. Germline V gene sequence: CDR1 MDHEN, CDR2 SYDVKM. The CDR3 runs 13 residues. The CDR3 region has the DNA TGTGCCAGCAGCGACGGATTTCAAGAGACCCAGTACTTC. Translated: CASSDGFQETQYF.

This clonotype was counted ten times or more. The chain combines TRBV27 with TRBJ2-1; 11 nucleotides match TRBD2. Losses at the gene ends were 8 bases for V and 7 bases for J; bases not matched to a gene: 10. Germline loops: CDR1 MNHEY, CDR2 SMNVEV (reference sequence). The length of the CDR3 is 15 residues. The CDR3 DNA reads as TGTGCCAGCGCCGACATAGCGGGGGGGTTTAATGAGCAGTTCTTC. Protein: CASADIAGGFNEQFF.

The V gene is TRBV28, the J gene TRBJ2-7; D perhaps matches TRBD1 (5 bases). CDR1 is MDHEN and CDR2 is SYDVKM in the germline V gene. Trimming cost V 1 base and J 7 bases, with 11 bases left between them. This CDR3 has 13 amino acids. The CDR3 region is CASSLYPHREQYF. In DNA, the CDR3 is TGTGCCAGCAGTTTATATCCCCACAGGGAGCAGTACTTC.

This clonotype was counted only a few times. This chain joins TRBV27 and TRBJ1-1; TRBD1 might be the D (5 bases). Germline values: CDR1 MNHEY, CDR2 SMNVEV (reference sequence). The CDR3 loop spans 14 amino acids. V was pared by 2 bases and J by 1 base, with 8 bases between. CDR3 DNA: TGTGCCAGCAGTTTAATGGGGCGGAACACTGAAGCTTTCTTT. This encodes CASSLMGRNTEAFF.

This clonotype was detected ten times or more. This chain links TRBV6-4 with TRBJ1-1; maybe TRBD1 (5 bases). Per the germline V gene, CDR1 is MRHNA and CDR2 is SNTAGT. V lost 8 bases and J 1 base, leaving 14 bases between the germline ends. The CDR3 is 14 amino acids. In DNA form, the CDR3 reads TGTGCCAGCTCCCTGTTCAGGGAGAACACTGAAGCTTTCTTT. This encodes CASSLFRENTEAFF.

The CDR3 DNA sequence: TGTGCCAGCAGCCCTCAGACAGGGCAGGACACTGAAGCTTTCTTT. It specifies CASSPQTGQDTEAFF. The chain uses TRBV5-4 and TRBJ1-1, with TRBD1 matching 7 bases. CDR3 length: 15 amino acids. Germline V CDR1 and CDR2: SGHNT, YYREEE (reference sequence). The V and J ends lost 4 bases and 3 bases, in that order; junction bases with no gene match: 9.

This clonotype has only a few counts. CDR3 amino acids: CAIKDDAEQFF. In DNA, the CDR3 is TGTGCCATCAAGGACGACGCTGAGCAGTTCTTC. The rearrangement uses TRBV10-3 and TRBJ2-1; D remains unclear. From germline, CDR1 is ENHRY and CDR2 SYGVKD. This CDR3 region has 11 residues. V lost 7 bases, J lost 9 bases, and 10 bases lay in between.

This clonotype was picked up a small number of times. The genes are TRBV5-1 and TRBJ2-1; 8 bases match TRBD1. The junction had 5 bases not matched to a gene; V was cut back by 4 bases and J by 8 bases. There are 13 residues in the CDR3. Per germline, CDR1 SGHRS and CDR2 YFSETQ. The CDR3, as DNA: TGCGCCAGCAGCCTCGGACAGGGACATGAGCAGTTCTTC. This translates into CASSLGQGHEQFF. The full variable domain, rest sourced from reference TRBV5-1 and TRBJ2-1, is KAGVTQTPRYLIKTRGQQVTLSCSPISGHRSVSWYQQTPGQGLQFLFEYFSETQRNKGNFPGRFSGRQFSNSRSEMNVSTLELGDSALYLCASSLGQGHEQFFGPGTRLTVL.

This clonotype was recorded many times. CDR3 protein: CASSPGERSAAEQYF. The CDR3 DNA is TGTGCCAGCAGCCCGGGTGAGAGGTCGGCGGCCGAGCAGTACTTC. The J gene is TRBJ2-7, the V gene TRBV6-2 or TRBV6-3; D gene unclear. The CDR3 runs 15 residues. The germline gives CDR1 MNHEY, CDR2 SVGEGT. Trimming removed 6 bases at V and 6 bases at J, with 21 bases between.

This clonotype showed up just a few times. V gene TRBV11-1 combines with J gene TRBJ1-1; 7 nucleotides match TRBD1. V was clipped by 3 bases and J by 5 bases; unmatched bases: 9. Germline V gene data show CDR1 as SGHAT and CDR2 as FQDESV (reference sequence). The CDR3 runs to 15 residues. The CDR3 DNA is TGTGCCAGCAGCTTGCTTCAGGGGGGGCTAACTGAAGCTTTCTTT. As protein: CASSLLQGGLTEAFF.

There are a few counts of this clonotype. The genes are TRBV10-3 and TRBJ1-3; TRBD1 might be the D (6 bases). V was clipped by 7 bases and J by 4 bases, with 17 bases between them. The CDR3 extends over 15 amino acids. From germline, CDR1 is ENHRY and CDR2 SYGVKD. The CDR3 bases are TGTGCCATCAATGGAGGTACAGGGTCCGGAAACACCATATATTTT. This gives the protein CAINGGTGSGNTIYF.

This clonotype occurred many times. The chain joins TRBV3-1 to TRBJ2-7; no clear D. Trimming cost V 4 bases and J 4 bases, with 11 bases left between them. From germline, CDR1 is LGHDT and CDR2 YNNKEL (reference sequence). The CDR3 has 13 residues. The CDR3 nucleotides are TGTGCCAGCAGCCGTCTACCGAAGTACGAGCAGTACTTC. It translates to CASSRLPKYEQYF.